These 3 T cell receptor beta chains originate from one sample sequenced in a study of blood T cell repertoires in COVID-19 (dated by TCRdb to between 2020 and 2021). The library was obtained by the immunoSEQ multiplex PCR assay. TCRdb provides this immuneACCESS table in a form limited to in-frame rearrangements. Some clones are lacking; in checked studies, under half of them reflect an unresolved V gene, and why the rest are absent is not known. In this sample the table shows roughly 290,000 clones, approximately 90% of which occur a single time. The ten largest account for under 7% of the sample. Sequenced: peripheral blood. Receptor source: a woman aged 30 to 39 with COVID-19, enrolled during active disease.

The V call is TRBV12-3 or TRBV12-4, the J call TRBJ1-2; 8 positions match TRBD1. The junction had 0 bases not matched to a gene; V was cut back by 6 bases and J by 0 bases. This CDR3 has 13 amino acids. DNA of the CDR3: TGTGCCAGCAGGGACAGGGCTAACTATGGCTACACCTTC. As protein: CASRDRANYGYTF.

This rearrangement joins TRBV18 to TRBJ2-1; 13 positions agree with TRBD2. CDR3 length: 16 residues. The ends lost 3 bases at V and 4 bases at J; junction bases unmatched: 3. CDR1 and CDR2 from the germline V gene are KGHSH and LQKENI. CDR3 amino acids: CASSPKLAGGYNEQFF. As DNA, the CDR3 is TGTGCCAGCTCACCGAAACTAGCGGGAGGGTACAATGAGCAGTTCTTC.

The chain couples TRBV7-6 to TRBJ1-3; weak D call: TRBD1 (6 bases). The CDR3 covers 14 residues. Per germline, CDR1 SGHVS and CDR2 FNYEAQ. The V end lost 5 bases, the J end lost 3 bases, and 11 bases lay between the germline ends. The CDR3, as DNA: TGTGCCAGCAGCAGCAGGGGTATTGGAAACACCATATATTTT. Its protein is CASSSRGIGNTIYF. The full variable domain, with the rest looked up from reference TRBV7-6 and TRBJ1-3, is GAGVSQSPRYKVTKRGQDVALRCDPISGHVSLYWYRQALGQGPEFLTYFNYEAQQDKSGLPNDRFSAERPEGSISTLTIQRTEQRDSAMYRCASSSRGIGNTIYFGEGSWLTVV.